This paragraph reports one T cell receptor beta chain. Antigen: not known. Produced via immunoSEQ multiplex PCR; TCRdb's table is partial and in-frame only. Of 15,000 or so clones listed, over 75% are singletons. This entry belongs to a study of T cells in localized non-small cell lung cancer. Study-level findings and limits: Tumor samples were not multi-region, leaving intratumor heterogeneity unexcluded. Of the top 100 tumor clones, median around 60 were in adjacent lung, 25 to 35 among its top 100.

Trimming took off 0 bases at V and 4 bases at J, with 5 bases between the two ends. Germline CDR1 is SGHRS and CDR2 is YFSETQ. The CDR3 spans 13 residues. The receptor was isolated from a female donor over 55 with stage III squamous cell lung carcinoma. The chain links TRBV5-1 to TRBJ1-5; D unresolved. The input for sequencing was peripheral blood, taken before any cancer treatment. The CDR3 region has the DNA TGCGCCAGCAGCTTGGATACGAATCAGCCCCAGCATTTT. Translating gives CASSLDTNQPQHF.